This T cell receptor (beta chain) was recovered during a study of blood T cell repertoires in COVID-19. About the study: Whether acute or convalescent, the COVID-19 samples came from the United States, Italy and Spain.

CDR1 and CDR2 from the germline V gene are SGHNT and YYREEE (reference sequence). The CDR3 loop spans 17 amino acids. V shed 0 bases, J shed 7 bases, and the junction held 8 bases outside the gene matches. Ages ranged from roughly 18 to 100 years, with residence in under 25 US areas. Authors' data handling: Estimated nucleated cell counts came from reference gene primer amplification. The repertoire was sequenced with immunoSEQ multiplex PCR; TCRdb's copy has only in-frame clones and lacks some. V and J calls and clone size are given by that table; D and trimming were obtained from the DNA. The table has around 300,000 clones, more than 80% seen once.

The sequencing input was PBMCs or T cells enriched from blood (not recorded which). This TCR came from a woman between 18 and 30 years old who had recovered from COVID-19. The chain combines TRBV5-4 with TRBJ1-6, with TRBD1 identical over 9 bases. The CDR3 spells CASSLDFGGQGNSPLHF. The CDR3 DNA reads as TGTGCCAGCAGCTTGGATTTTGGGGGACAGGGAAATTCACCCCTCCACTTT.